This is a list of T cell receptor beta chains from one sample in a study of T cells in Graves' hyperthyroidism and ophthalmopathy. TCRdb independently ran MiXCR on the multiplex PCR reads; one entry per CDR3 protein. Of around 580,000 distinct CDR3 sequences in the sample, over 15% were seen once. The sample taken for sequencing was blood. These TCRs come from a woman younger than 30 with Graves' hyperthyroidism. The CDR3 runs from the conserved cysteine through the conserved F or W. A D gene is named only where the DNA matches it firmly. The listing skips clone size in some rows; elsewhere it reads once, few, many or a size class.

NA,TRBV4-3,NA,TRBJ1-1,CASSQDLTTVNTEGFF,TGCGCCAGCAGCCAAGATCTTACGACAGTGAACACTGAAGGTTTCTTT
few,TRBV20-1,NA,TRBJ1-3,CSATGCCSGNTIYF,TGCAGTGCGACTGGCTGCTGCTCTGGAAACACCATATATTTT
many,TRBV6-1,TRBD2,TRBJ2-7,CASRTGTSVNMRNEQYF,TGTGCCAGCAGAACCGGGACTAGCGTAAATATGCGTAACGAGCAGTACTTC
many,TRBV6-6,NA,TRBJ2-3,CASSYTAGLDTQYF,TGTGCCAGCAGTTACACTGCGGGGTTAGATACGCAGTATTTT
many,TRBV5-1,NA,TRBJ2-2,CASSSPYTGELFF,TGCGCCAGCAGCTCACCATACACCGGGGAGCTGTTTTTT
NA,TRBV6-2/TRBV6-3,TRBD1,TRBJ1-6,CASSYRGHSPLHF,TGTGCCAGCAGTTACAGGGGGCATTCACCCCTCCACTTT
many,TRBV12-3/TRBV12-4,TRBD2,TRBJ2-5,CASSLALASGATGETQYF,TGTGCCAGCAGTTTAGCGCTGGCTAGCGGGGCCACGGGGGAGACCCAGTACTTC
few,TRBV9,NA,TRBJ1-4,CASSTGPGRSINEKLFF,TGTGCCAGCAGCACCGGACCAGGACGGAGCATTAATGAAAAACTGTTTTTT
many,TRBV20-1,NA,TRBJ1-2,CSARAGPYYGYTF,TGCAGTGCTAGGGCAGGGCCCTACTATGGCTACACCTTC
few,TRBV19,TRBD1,TRBJ1-1,CASSPSQGQGTEAFF,TGTGCCAGTAGTCCCTCACAGGGGCAGGGCACTGAAGCTTTCTTT
many,TRBV18,NA,TRBJ2-7,CASSPQPAYEQYF,TGTGCCAGCTCACCACAACCCGCTTACGAGCAGTACTTC
few,TRBV6-1,NA,TRBJ1-2,CASSYTDSRNYGYTF,TGTGCCAGCAGTTACACTGACAGCCGCAACTATGGCTACACCTTC
few,TRBV4-1,NA,TRBJ1-2,CASSHPRVGAMDYGYTF,TGCGCCAGCAGCCACCCGCGCGTAGGGGCGATGGACTATGGCTACACCTTC
few,TRBV7-2,NA,TRBJ2-2,CASSPIWPGTGELFF,TGTGCCAGCAGCCCAATCTGGCCAGGCACCGGGGAGCTGTTTTTT
NA,TRBV27,NA,TRBJ1-6,CASSPSVPQLSYNSPLHF,TGTGCCAGCAGTCCCTCCGTCCCCCAGCTCTCCTATAATTCACCCCTCCACTTT
few,TRBV15,TRBD2,TRBJ2-6,CATSRVAGAPLSGANVLTF,TGTGCCACCAGCAGAGTAGCGGGAGCTCCCCTCTCTGGGGCCAACGTCCTGACTTTC
many,TRBV20-1,NA,TRBJ1-5,CSARGEGNQPQHF,TGCAGTGCTAGAGGTGAGGGCAATCAGCCCCAGCATTTT
few,TRBV5-1,NA,TRBJ2-4,CASSFGAQDIQYF,TGTGCCAGCAGCTTCGGGGCGCAAGACATTCAGTACTTC
NA,TRBV28,NA,TRBJ1-5,CASRWGGFGNQPQHF,TGTGCCAGCAGGTGGGGGGGGTTTGGCAATCAGCCCCAGCATTTT
many,TRBV2,NA,TRBJ2-3,CASSQLRSGSTDTQYF,TGTGCCAGCAGTCAACTTCGGAGCGGCAGCACAGATACGCAGTATTTT
many,TRBV18,NA,TRBJ2-5,CASSPDILETQYF,TGTGCCAGCTCACCAGACATATTAGAGACCCAGTACTTC